This TCR beta chain is from a study of blood T cell repertoires in COVID-19. Study at large: Spain, Italy and the United States supplied samples that represented acute and convalescent COVID-19. PBMCs, B-cell-depleted T cells, or T cells provided the cDNA or gDNA that made up the material.

As processed by the authors: For nucleated cells, counts were estimated from reference gene primer amplification. Sequencing was performed with immunoSEQ multiplex PCR; in TCRdb, only in-frame clones are kept and a portion is missing. V, J and clone size are those of that table, while D and trimming were read from the DNA. The sample shows about 320,000 clones, roughly 85% of them seen only once. Germline V gene lookup returns CDR1 MNHEY and CDR2 SMNVEV (reference sequence). CDR3 length: 13 amino acids. Trimming cost V 7 bases and J 5 bases, with 12 bases left between them. Donors in Cohort 3 counted as recovered after two negative PCRs, clearance, or symptom resolution.

The origin of this receptor is a woman aged 30 to 39 who had recovered from COVID-19. The chain employs TRBV27 and TRBJ2-1, with TRBD2 as a possible D gene (5 bases). The sequenced sample was PBMCs or T cells enriched from blood (not recorded which). The CDR3 DNA follows: TGTGCCAGCACGTATTCGGGAAACAATGAGCAGTTCTTC. It translates to CASTYSGNNEQFF.